The T cell receptor beta chain described here comes from a study of prognosis after radiotherapy for stage I lung cancer. Two-round multiplex PCR, the amplification method, yielded TCR beta CDR3 from genomic DNA. The first round of PCR was done with primers that matched each TRBV and TRBJ gene. Using its own MiXCR run on the multiplex PCR reads, TCRdb lists one record per CDR3 protein. In the table there are 38,000 or so distinct CDR3 sequences, roughly a quarter of which are singletons. This clonotype was recorded many times. The receptor was isolated from a donor aged 50 or older with non-small cell lung cancer. The starting material was PBMCs, obtained before or after stereotactic body radiation therapy (not recorded which).

In DNA form, the CDR3 reads TGTGCCAGCAGCCTTGGACTAGCGGGTAGCACAGATACGCAGTATTTT. This encodes CASSLGLAGSTDTQYF. This rearrangement joins TRBV3-1 to TRBJ2-3; 11 bases agree with TRBD2. V shed 4 bases, J shed 0 bases, and the junction held 3 bases outside the gene matches. The CDR3 spans 16 residues. Per germline, CDR1 LGHDT and CDR2 YNNKEL (reference sequence).